This T cell receptor beta chain stems from a study of CD4 and CD8 cells across lung adenocarcinoma regions. TCRdb re-called the PCR reads through MiXCR, storing one row per CDR3 protein. The profile shows approximately 11,000 distinct CDR3 sequences, 40% to 50% of them singletons. The ends lost 4 bases at V and 7 bases at J; junction bases unmatched: 9. This CDR3 spans 15 amino acids. Germline CDR1 is SGHAT and CDR2 is FQNNGV. The sequencing sample was made of CD8+ T cells from the margin of a lung tumor. The rearrangement uses TRBV11-2 and TRBJ1-1; the match to TRBD1 covers 10 bases. This TCR came from a female donor with lung adenocarcinoma. The CD4 and CD8 labels of this study may be unreliable. CDR3 residues: CASSSYGQGVGEAFF. The CDR3 DNA follows: TGTGCCAGCAGCTCCTATGGACAGGGGGTAGGTGAAGCTTTCTTT.